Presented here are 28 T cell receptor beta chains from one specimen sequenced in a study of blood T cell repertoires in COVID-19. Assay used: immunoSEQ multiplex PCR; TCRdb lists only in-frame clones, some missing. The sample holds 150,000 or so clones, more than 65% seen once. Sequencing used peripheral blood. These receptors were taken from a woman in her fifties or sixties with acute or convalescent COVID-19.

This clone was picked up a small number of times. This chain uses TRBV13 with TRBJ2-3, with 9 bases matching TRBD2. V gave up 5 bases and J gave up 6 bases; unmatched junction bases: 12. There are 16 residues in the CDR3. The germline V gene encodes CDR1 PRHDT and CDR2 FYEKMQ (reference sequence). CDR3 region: CASSAGTSLTLDTQYF. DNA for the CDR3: TGTGCCAGCAGCGCCGGGACTAGCCTTACATTGGATACGCAGTATTTT.

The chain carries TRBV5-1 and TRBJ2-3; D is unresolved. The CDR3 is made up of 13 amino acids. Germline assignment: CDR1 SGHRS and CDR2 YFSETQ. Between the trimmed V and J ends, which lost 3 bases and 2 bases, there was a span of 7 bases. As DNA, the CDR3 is TGCGCCAGCAGCTCTACCGCCACAGATACGCAGTATTTT. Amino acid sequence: CASSSTATDTQYF.

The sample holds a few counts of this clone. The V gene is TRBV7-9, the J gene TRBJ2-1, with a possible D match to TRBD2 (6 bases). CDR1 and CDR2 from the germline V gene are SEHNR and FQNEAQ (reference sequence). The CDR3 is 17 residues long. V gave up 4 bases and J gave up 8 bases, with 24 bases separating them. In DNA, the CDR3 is TGTGCCAGCAGCTCCCCAAGTCGGGGGAGAGCTAGGGATGAGCAGTTCTTC. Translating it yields CASSSPSRGRARDEQFF.

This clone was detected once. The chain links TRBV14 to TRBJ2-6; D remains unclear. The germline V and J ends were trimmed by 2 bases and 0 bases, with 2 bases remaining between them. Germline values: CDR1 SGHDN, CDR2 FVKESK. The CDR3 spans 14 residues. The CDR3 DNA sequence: TGTGCCAGCAGCCAACTCTCTGGGGCCAACGTCCTGACTTTC. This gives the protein CASSQLSGANVLTF.

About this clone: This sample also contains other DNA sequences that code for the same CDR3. CDR3 amino acids: CASSLDGYEQYF. As DNA, the CDR3 is TGTGCCAGCAGCCTGGACGGCTACGAGCAGTACTTC. This chain connects TRBV5-4 to TRBJ2-7; no definite D call. Germline values: CDR1 SGHNT, CDR2 YYREEE (reference sequence). The CDR3 totals 12 residues. Trimming removed 4 bases at V and 3 bases at J, with 8 bases between.

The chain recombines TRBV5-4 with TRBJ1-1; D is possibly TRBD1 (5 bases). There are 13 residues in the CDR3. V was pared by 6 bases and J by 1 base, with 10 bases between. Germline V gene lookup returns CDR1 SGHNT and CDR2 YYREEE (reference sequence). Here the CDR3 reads CASTSDRNTEAFF. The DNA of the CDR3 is TGTGCCAGCACCTCCGACAGGAACACTGAAGCTTTCTTT.

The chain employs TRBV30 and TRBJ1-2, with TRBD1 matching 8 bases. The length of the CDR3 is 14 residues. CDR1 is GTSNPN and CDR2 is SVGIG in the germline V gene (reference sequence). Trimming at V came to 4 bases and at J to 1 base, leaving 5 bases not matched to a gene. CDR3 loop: CAWTGTGLNYGYTF. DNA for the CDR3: TGTGCCTGGACGGGGACAGGCCTTAACTATGGCTACACCTTC.

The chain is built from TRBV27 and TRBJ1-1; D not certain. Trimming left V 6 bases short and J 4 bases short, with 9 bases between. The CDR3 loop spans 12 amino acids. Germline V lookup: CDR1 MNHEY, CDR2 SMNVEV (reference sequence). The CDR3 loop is CASRLHGTEAFF. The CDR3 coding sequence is TGTGCCAGCAGGTTACACGGCACTGAAGCTTTCTTT.

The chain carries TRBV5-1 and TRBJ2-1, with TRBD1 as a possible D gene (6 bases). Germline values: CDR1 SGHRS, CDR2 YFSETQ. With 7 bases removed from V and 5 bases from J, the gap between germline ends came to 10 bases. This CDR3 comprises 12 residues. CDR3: CASRTDNNEQFF. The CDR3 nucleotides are TGCGCCAGCCGGACAGATAACAATGAGCAGTTCTTC.

The CDR3: CASSVVPGIEAFF. CDR3 DNA sequence: TGTGCCAGCAGCGTAGTTCCGGGGATAGAAGCTTTCTTT. This chain connects TRBV9 to TRBJ1-1; D ambiguous. V gave up 0 bases and J gave up 8 bases, with 11 bases separating them. This CDR3 comprises 13 residues. Germline CDR1 SGDLS, CDR2 YYNGEE. Looking up the rest from reference TRBV9 and TRBJ1-1 gives the full variable domain: DSGVTQTPKHLITATGQRVTLRCSPRSGDLSVYWYQQSLDQGLQFLIQYYNGEERAKGNILERFSAQQFPDLHSELNLSSLELGDSALYFCASSVVPGIEAFFGQGTRLTVV.

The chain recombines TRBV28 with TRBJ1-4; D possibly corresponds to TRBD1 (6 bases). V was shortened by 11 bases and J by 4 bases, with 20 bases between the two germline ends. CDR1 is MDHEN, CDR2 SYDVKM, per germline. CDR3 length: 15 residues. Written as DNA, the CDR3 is TGTGCCTCCCGACCCGAGGGACAATTTAATGAAAAACTGTTTTTT. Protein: CASRPEGQFNEKLFF.

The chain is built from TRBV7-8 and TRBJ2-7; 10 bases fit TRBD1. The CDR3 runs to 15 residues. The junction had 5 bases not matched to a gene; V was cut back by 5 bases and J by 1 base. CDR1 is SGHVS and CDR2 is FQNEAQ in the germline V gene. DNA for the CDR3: TGTGCCAGCAGCGCCCTGGGACAGGGGTCCTACGAGCAGTACTTC. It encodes CASSALGQGSYEQYF.

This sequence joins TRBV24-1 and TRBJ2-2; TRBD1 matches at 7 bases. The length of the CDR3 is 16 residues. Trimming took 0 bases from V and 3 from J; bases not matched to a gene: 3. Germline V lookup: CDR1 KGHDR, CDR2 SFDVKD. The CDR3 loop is CATSDLRQGDTGELFF. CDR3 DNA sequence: TGTGCCACCAGTGATTTGAGGCAGGGGGACACCGGGGAGCTGTTTTTT.

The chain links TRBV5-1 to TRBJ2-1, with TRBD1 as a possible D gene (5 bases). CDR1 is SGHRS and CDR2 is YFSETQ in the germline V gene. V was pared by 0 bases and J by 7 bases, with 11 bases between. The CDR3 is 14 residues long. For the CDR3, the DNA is TGCGCCAGCAGCTTGGTAGGCAGGGAAAATGAGCAGTTCTTC. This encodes CASSLVGRENEQFF. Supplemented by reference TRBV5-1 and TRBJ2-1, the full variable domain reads KAGVTQTPRYLIKTRGQQVTLSCSPISGHRSVSWYQQTPGQGLQFLFEYFSETQRNKGNFPGRFSGRQFSNSRSEMNVSTLELGDSALYLCASSLVGRENEQFFGPGTRLTVL.

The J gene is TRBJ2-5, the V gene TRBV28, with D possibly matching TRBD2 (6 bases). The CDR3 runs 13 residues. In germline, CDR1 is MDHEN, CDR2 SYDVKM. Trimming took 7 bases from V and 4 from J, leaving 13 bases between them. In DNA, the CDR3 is TGTGCCAGCATCCTTTCCGGGGGAGAGACCCAGTACTTC. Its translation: CASILSGGETQYF.

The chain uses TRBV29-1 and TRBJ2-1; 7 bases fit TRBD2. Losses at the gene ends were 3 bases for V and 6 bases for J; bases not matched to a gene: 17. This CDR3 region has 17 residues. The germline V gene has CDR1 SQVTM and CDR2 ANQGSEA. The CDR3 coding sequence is TGCAGCGTTGATTCCCCTGGGGGGAGGGGAGTGGCCAATGAGCAGTTCTTC. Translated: CSVDSPGGRGVANEQFF.

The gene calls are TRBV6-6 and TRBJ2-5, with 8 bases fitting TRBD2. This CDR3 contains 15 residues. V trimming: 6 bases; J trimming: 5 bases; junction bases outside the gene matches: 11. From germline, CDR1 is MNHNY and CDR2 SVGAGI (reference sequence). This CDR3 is CASRTGRALMETQYF. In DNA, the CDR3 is TGTGCCAGCAGGACCGGGAGGGCGTTGATGGAGACCCAGTACTTC.

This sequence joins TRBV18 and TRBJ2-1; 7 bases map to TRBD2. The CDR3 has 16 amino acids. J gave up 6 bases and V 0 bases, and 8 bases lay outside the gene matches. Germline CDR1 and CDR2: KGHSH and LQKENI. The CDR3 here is CASSPPIPPGGNEQFF. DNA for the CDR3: TGTGCCAGCTCACCACCGATCCCCCCGGGGGGCAATGAGCAGTTCTTC.

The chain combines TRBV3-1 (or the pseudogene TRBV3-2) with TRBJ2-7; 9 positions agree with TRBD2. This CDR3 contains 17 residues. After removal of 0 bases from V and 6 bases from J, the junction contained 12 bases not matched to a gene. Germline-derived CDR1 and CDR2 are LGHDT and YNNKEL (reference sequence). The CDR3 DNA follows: TGTGCCAGCAGCCAAGATCTCCAGCGGGGGGCCCCCTTCGAGCAGTACTTC. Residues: CASSQDLQRGAPFEQYF.

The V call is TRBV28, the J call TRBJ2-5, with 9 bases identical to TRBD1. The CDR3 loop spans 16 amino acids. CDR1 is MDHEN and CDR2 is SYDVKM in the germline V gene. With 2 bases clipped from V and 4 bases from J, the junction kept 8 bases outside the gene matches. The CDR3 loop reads CASSLDGRQGGETQYF. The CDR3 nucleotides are TGTGCCAGCAGTTTAGACGGGCGACAGGGGGGAGAGACCCAGTACTTC.

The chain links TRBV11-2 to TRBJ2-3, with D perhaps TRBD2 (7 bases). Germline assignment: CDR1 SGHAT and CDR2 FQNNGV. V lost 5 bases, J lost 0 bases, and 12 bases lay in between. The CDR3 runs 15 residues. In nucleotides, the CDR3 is TGTGCCAGCAGCCCGGGGGGCGGCAGCACAGATACGCAGTATTTT. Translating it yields CASSPGGGSTDTQYF.

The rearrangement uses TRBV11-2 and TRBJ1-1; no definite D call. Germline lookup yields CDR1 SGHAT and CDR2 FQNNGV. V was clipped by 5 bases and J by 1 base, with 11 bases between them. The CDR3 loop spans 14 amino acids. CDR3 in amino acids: CASSDYPGNTEAFF. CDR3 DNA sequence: TGTGCCAGCAGCGATTATCCGGGGAACACTGAAGCTTTCTTT.

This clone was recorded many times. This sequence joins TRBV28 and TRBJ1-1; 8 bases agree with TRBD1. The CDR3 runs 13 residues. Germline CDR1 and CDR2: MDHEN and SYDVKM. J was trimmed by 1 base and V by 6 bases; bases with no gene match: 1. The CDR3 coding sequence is TGTGCCAGCAGAGGGACAGGGAACACTGAAGCTTTCTTT. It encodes CASRGTGNTEAFF.

The CDR3: CATRGLASGGFQETQYF. DNA of the CDR3: TGTGCCACCAGGGGGTTGGCTAGCGGGGGTTTTCAAGAGACCCAGTACTTC. This chain links TRBV15 with TRBJ2-5; 10 bases line up with TRBD2. There are 17 residues in the CDR3. The V segment lost 6 bases and the J segment 2 bases; nucleotides outside the gene matches: 12. Germline assignment: CDR1 LNHNV and CDR2 YYDKDF (reference sequence).

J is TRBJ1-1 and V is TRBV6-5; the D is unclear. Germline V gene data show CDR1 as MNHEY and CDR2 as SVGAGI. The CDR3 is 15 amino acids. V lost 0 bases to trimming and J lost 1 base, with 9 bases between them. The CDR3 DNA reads TGTGCCAGCAGTTACTCGATCACATCGAACACTGAAGCTTTCTTT. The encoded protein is CASSYSITSNTEAFF.

The CDR3 DNA sequence: TGTGCCAGCAGTGTTCAAGGGCAGGGCGGGACTAGCGGTTACAATGAGCAGTTCTTC. Its protein product is CASSVQGQGGTSGYNEQFF. V gene TRBV2 combines with J gene TRBJ2-1; 11 nucleotides match TRBD2. The CDR3 extends over 19 amino acids. V was clipped by 4 bases and J by 4 bases; unmatched bases: 15. Germline values: CDR1 SNHLY, CDR2 FYNNEI.

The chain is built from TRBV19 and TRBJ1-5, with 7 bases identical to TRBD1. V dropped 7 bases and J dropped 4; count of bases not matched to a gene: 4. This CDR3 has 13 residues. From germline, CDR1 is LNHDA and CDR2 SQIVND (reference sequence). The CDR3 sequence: CASKGTVNQPQHF. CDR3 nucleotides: TGTGCCAGTAAAGGGACAGTAAATCAGCCCCAGCATTTT.

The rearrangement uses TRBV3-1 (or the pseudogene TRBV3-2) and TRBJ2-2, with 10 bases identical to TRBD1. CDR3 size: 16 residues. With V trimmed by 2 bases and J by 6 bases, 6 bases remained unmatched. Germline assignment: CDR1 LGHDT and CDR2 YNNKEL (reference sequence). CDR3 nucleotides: TGTGCCAGCAGCCAACCAAAAGACAGGGGGCCCGGGGAGCTGTTTTTT. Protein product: CASSQPKDRGPGELFF.